One and the same sample provided the 18 T cell receptor beta chains below, sequenced in a study of shared clonotypes between healthy human individuals. Naive CD8 cells lacked CD45RO and underwent positive selection for CCR7, leaving out terminally differentiated effector memory CD45RA+ cells. Here immunoSEQ multiplex PCR was the method, and the copy in TCRdb shows in-frame clones only, minus some. Among about 2 million clones listed, around 96% were seen once. Sequenced: naive CD8+ T cells sorted from blood. Receptors originate from a man between 18 and 35 years old in good health.

This clone was observed a single time. The J gene is TRBJ1-2, the V gene TRBV18; D is undetermined. The CDR3 is 12 amino acids. Germline V gene lookup returns CDR1 KGHSH and CDR2 LQKENI. The V gene lost 2 bases and the J gene lost 1 base, with 2 bases spanning the gap. The CDR3 here is CASSPSNYGYTF. The DNA for the CDR3 is TGTGCCAGCTCACCAAGTAACTATGGCTACACCTTC.

V is TRBV27 and J is TRBJ2-3; D is unresolved. Germline V CDR1 and CDR2: MNHEY, SMNVEV (reference sequence). The V end lost 5 bases, the J end lost 2 bases, and 11 bases lay between the germline ends. The CDR3 contains 14 residues. CDR3 loop: CASSGLDITDTQYF. CDR3 nucleotides: TGTGCCAGCAGTGGGCTAGATATCACAGATACGCAGTATTTT.

Details on this clone: Distinct nucleotide sequences in the sample also encode this CDR3. The CDR3 reads CASSWGEGTEAFF. The DNA of the CDR3 is TGTGCCAGCAGTTGGGGGGAGGGCACTGAAGCTTTCTTT. The chain recombines TRBV6-5 with TRBJ1-1; D is possibly TRBD1 (5 bases). The germline V gene encodes CDR1 MNHEY and CDR2 SVGAGI. The CDR3 runs to 13 residues. V lost 4 bases and J lost 4, with 10 bases in between.

The chain recombines TRBV28 with TRBJ2-1; no firm D call. The V end was cut by 6 bases, the J end by 2 bases, with 11 bases between. The germline V gene encodes CDR1 MDHEN and CDR2 SYDVKM. The CDR3 is 14 residues long. The CDR3: CASSQTYTYNEQFF. The CDR3 DNA reads as TGTGCCAGCAGCCAGACGTATACCTACAATGAGCAGTTCTTC.

V usage is TRBV6-5 and J usage is TRBJ1-1, with D possibly matching TRBD1 (5 bases). Trimming took 8 bases from V and 2 from J, leaving 12 bases between them. The length of the CDR3 is 13 residues. Germline V gives CDR1 MNHEY, CDR2 SVGAGI. CDR3 DNA: TGTGCCAGCCTCGGGGCGGAAAACACTGAAGCTTTCTTT. The encoded protein is CASLGAENTEAFF.

The V gene is TRBV27, the J gene TRBJ1-1; D call uncertain. CDR3 length equals 14 residues. Germline V gene sequence: CDR1 MNHEY, CDR2 SMNVEV (reference sequence). Trimming stripped 11 bases from V and 5 bases from J, with 21 bases between. CDR3 sequence: CAVIRTGAWTEAFF. CDR3 in DNA: TGTGCCGTGATAAGGACGGGAGCGTGGACTGAAGCTTTCTTT.

This clone was seen a handful of times. This chain connects TRBV15 to TRBJ1-1; D unclear. Between the trimmed V and J ends, which lost 1 base and 3 bases, there was a span of 3 bases. The CDR3 has 12 amino acids. Germline CDR1 and CDR2: LNHNV and YYDKDF (reference sequence). The CDR3 reads CATSRGDTEAFF. CDR3 nucleotides: TGTGCCACCAGCAGAGGGGACACTGAAGCTTTCTTT.

The chain employs TRBV30 and TRBJ2-7, with 7 bases identical to TRBD2. V lost 1 base and J lost 3; bases outside the gene matches: 6. This CDR3 has 14 residues. CDR1 and CDR2 from the germline V gene are GTSNPN and SVGIG (reference sequence). Here the CDR3 reads CAWSESPGGYEQYF. In DNA, the CDR3 is TGTGCCTGGAGTGAAAGTCCGGGAGGCTACGAGCAGTACTTC.

The rearrangement joins TRBV5-6 to TRBJ2-1; possibly TRBD2 for D (5 bases). This CDR3 is 14 amino acids long. Between the trimmed V and J ends, which lost 5 bases and 3 bases, there was a span of 12 bases. The germline V gene has CDR1 SGHDT and CDR2 YYEEEE. The CDR3 nucleotides are TGTGCCAGCAGGATTCAGGACTTCTACAATGAGCAGTTCTTC. Its translation is CASRIQDFYNEQFF.

The sample holds one count of this clone. V gene TRBV5-8 combines with J gene TRBJ1-5; possibly TRBD1 for D (5 bases). Germline CDR1 reads SGHTS; CDR2 reads YDEGEE. The CDR3 consists of 14 residues. V lost 0 bases, J lost 7 bases, and 11 bases lay in between. This CDR3 reads CASSLGGPSQPQHF. CDR3 DNA sequence: TGTGCCAGCAGCTTGGGGGGCCCATCCCAGCCCCAGCATTTT.

The chain carries TRBV7-8 and TRBJ2-7, with a possible D match to TRBD2 (6 bases). The germline V and J ends were trimmed by 1 base and 4 bases, with 20 bases remaining between them. The CDR3 covers 17 residues. From germline, CDR1 is SGHVS and CDR2 FQNEAQ. The CDR3, as DNA: TGTGCCAGCAGCTTAGGTCTTCCGTTCGCGGGAAATTACGAGCAGTACTTC. Protein sequence: CASSLGLPFAGNYEQYF.

This rearrangement joins TRBV29-1 to TRBJ2-3, with TRBD2 matching 8 bases. Trimming took 3 bases from V and 2 from J; bases not matched to a gene: 7. The CDR3 runs 15 residues. Germline V gene sequence: CDR1 SQVTM, CDR2 ANQGSEA. CDR3 sequence reads: CSVDGRGALTDTQYF. CDR3 sequence (DNA): TGCAGCGTTGATGGGCGGGGGGCGCTCACAGATACGCAGTATTTT.

This chain connects TRBV19 to TRBJ1-2, with a possible D match to TRBD1 (6 bases). Germline CDR1 is LNHDA and CDR2 is SQIVND (reference sequence). Trimming cost V 10 bases and J 5 bases, with 20 bases left between them. This CDR3 comprises 14 residues. This CDR3 is CAISPGGEGYGYTF. Written as DNA, the CDR3 is TGTGCCATCTCACCCGGGGGCGAGGGTTATGGCTACACCTTC.

The J gene is TRBJ1-1, the V gene TRBV5-6, with D perhaps matching TRBD1 (6 bases). V lost 1 base, J lost 4 bases, and 14 bases lay in between. There are 15 residues in the CDR3. The germline gives CDR1 SGHDT, CDR2 YYEEEE. CDR3 sequence (DNA): TGTGCCAGCAGCTTGTTGGCAGGGGTGTTCACTGAAGCTTTCTTT. This codes for CASSLLAGVFTEAFF.

This chain connects TRBV7-9 to TRBJ1-6, with D maybe TRBD1 (6 bases). V was cut by 4 bases and J by 7 bases, with 17 bases left in between. Looked up from germline, CDR1 is SEHNR and CDR2 is FQNEAQ (reference sequence). The CDR3 spans 16 residues. This CDR3 reads CASSYQTGMGNSPLHF. The CDR3 DNA sequence: TGTGCCAGCAGCTACCAAACAGGGATGGGAAATTCACCCCTCCACTTT.

This clone came up once. V gene TRBV6-5 combines with J gene TRBJ1-5; possibly TRBD1 for D (5 bases). The CDR3 contains 14 residues. Germline CDR1 is MNHEY and CDR2 is SVGAGI. Trimming left V 8 bases short and J 0 bases short, with 11 bases between. The CDR3 DNA reads as TGTGCCAGCGGGGCAGCACATAGCAATCAGCCCCAGCATTTT. Translation: CASGAAHSNQPQHF.

This clone was detected a few times. This sequence joins TRBV5-1 and TRBJ2-2; 7 bases map to TRBD1. CDR1 and CDR2 from the germline V gene are SGHRS and YFSETQ. The CDR3 loop spans 15 amino acids. V shed 0 bases, J shed 1 base, and the junction held 0 bases outside the gene matches. CDR3 in amino acids: CASSLDRGNTGELFF. CDR3 DNA: TGCGCCAGCAGCTTGGACAGGGGGAACACCGGGGAGCTGTTTTTT.

The chain is built from TRBV5-1 and TRBJ2-1; D ambiguous. There are 15 residues in the CDR3. Germline-derived CDR1 and CDR2 are SGHRS and YFSETQ. Trimming removed 2 bases from V and 5 bases from J, with 14 bases in between. The CDR3 DNA is TGCGCCAGCAGCTTTTTGTCCAGTAGAGACAATGAGCAGTTCTTC. It yields the protein CASSFLSSRDNEQFF.